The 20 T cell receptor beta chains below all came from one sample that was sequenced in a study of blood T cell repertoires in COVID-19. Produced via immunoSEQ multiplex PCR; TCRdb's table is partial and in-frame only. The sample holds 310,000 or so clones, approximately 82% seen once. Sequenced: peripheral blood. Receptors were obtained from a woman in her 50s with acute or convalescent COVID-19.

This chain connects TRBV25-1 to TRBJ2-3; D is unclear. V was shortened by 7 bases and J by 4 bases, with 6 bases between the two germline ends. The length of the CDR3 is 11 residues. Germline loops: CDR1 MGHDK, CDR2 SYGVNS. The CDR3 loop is CASTEADTQYF. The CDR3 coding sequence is TGTGCCAGCACAGAGGCAGATACGCAGTATTTT.

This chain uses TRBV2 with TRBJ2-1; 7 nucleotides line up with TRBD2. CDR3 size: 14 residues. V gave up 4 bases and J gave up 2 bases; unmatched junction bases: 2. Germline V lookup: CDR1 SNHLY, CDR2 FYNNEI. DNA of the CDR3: TGTGCCAGCAGTGTGGCGGGAGCCTACAATGAGCAGTTCTTC. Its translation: CASSVAGAYNEQFF.

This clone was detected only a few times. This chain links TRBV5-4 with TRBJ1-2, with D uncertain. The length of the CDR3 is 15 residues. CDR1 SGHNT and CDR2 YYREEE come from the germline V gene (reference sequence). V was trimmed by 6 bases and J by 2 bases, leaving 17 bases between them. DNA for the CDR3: TGTGCCAGCATCGACCTTTCTAACGGGAACTATGGCTACACCTTC. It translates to CASIDLSNGNYGYTF.

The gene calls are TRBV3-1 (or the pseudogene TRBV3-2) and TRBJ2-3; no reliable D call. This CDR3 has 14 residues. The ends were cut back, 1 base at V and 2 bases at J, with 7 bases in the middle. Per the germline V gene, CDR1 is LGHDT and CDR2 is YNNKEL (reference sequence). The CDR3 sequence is CASSQVRNTDTQYF. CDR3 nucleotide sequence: TGTGCCAGCAGCCAAGTGAGGAACACAGATACGCAGTATTTT.

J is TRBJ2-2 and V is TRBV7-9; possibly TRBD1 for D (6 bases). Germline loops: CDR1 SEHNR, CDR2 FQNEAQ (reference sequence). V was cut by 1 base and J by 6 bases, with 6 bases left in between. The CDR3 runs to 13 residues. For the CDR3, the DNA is TGTGCCAGCAGCTTAGAGGGGGCCGGGGAGCTGTTTTTT. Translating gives CASSLEGAGELFF.

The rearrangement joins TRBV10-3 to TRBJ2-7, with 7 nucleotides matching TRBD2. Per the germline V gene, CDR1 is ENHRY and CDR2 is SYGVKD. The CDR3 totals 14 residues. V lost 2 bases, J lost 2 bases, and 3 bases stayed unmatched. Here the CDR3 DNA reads TGTGCCATCAGTGAGGCTAGCGGACCCTACGAGCAGTACTTC. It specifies CAISEASGPYEQYF.

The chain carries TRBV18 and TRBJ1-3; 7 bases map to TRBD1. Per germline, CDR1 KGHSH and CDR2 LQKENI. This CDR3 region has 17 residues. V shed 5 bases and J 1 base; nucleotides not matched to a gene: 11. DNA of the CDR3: TGTGCCAGCTCATCTAACCCGGCAGGGGGGTCTGGAAACACCATATATTTT. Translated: CASSSNPAGGSGNTIYF. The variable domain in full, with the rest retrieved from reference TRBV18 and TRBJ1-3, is NAGVMQNPRHLVRRRGQEARLRCSPMKGHSHVYWYRQLPEEGLKFMVYLQKENIIDESGMPKERFSAEFPKEGPSILRIQQVVRGDSAAYFCASSSNPAGGSGNTIYFGEGSWLTVV.

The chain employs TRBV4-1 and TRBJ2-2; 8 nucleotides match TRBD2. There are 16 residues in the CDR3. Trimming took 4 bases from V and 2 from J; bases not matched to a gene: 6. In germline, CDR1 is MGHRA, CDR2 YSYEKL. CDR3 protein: CASSLRLATNTGELFF. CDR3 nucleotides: TGCGCCAGCAGCCTCCGACTAGCGACCAACACCGGGGAGCTGTTTTTT.

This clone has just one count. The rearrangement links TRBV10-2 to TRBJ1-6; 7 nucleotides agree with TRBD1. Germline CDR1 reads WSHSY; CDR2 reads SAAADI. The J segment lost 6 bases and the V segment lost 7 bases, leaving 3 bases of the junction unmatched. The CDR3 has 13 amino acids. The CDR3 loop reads CASNTGVNSPLHF. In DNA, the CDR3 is TGCGCCAGCAACACAGGGGTTAATTCACCCCTCCACTTT.

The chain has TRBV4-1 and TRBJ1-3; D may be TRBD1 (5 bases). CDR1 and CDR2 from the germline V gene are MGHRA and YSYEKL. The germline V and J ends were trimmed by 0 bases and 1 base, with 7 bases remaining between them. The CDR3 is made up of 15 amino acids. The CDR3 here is CASSQDRGSGNTIYF. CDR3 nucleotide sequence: TGCGCCAGCAGCCAAGATAGGGGATCTGGAAACACCATATATTTT.

CDR3 DNA sequence: TGTGCCAGCAGTGGGGGACAGGGGGCGTCTGGCTACACCTTC. The encoded protein is CASSGGQGASGYTF. This chain connects TRBV6-4 to TRBJ1-2, with 12 bases lining up with TRBD1. The CDR3 spans 14 residues. Trimming cost V 4 bases and J 7 bases; bases outside gene matches: 4. CDR1 and CDR2 (germline): MRHNA, SNTAGT.

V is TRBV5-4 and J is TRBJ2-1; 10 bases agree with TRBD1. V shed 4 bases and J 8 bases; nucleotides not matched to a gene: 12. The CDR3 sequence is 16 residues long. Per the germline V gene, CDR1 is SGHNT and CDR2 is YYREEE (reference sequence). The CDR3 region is CASSNLQGTGVHEQFF. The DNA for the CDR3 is TGTGCCAGCAGCAACCTACAGGGGACAGGGGTCCATGAGCAGTTCTTC.

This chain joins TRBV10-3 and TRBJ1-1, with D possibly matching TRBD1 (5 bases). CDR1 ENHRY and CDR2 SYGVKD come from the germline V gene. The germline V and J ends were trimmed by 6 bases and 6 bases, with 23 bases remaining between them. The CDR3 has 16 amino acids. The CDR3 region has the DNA TGTGCCATCAGCGCAACCGAGAGGCAGGGAGGTGCTGAAGCTTTCTTT. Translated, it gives CAISATERQGGAEAFF.

CDR3 in DNA: TGTGCCAGCAGCTTAGGACAGACTGACGCCGGGGAGCTGTTTTTT. Encoded protein: CASSLGQTDAGELFF. The chain employs TRBV11-3 and TRBJ2-2, with D maybe TRBD1 (5 bases). The CDR3 spans 15 residues. Deletions cut 1 base from V and 6 bases from J, with 12 bases between. Germline loops: CDR1 SGHNT, CDR2 YENEEA. Using reference TRBV11-3 and TRBJ2-2 for the parts outside the CDR3, the full variable domain is EAGVVQSPRYKIIEKKQPVAFWCNPISGHNTLYWYLQNLGQGPELLIRYENEEAVDDSQLPKDRFSAERLKGVDSTLKIQPAELGDSAVYLCASSLGQTDAGELFFGEGSRLTVL.

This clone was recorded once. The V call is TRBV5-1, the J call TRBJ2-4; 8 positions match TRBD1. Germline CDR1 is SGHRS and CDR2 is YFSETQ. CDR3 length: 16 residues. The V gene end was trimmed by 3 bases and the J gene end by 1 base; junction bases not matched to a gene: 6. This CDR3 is CASSSGQGGAKNIQYF. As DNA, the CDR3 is TGCGCCAGCAGCTCCGGACAGGGTGGTGCCAAAAACATTCAGTACTTC.

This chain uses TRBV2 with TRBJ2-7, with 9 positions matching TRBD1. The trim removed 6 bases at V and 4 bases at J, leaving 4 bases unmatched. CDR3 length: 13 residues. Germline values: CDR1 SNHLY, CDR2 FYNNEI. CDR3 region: CASRRTGAYEQYV. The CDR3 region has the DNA TGTGCCAGCAGGAGGACAGGGGCGTACGAGCAGTACGTC.

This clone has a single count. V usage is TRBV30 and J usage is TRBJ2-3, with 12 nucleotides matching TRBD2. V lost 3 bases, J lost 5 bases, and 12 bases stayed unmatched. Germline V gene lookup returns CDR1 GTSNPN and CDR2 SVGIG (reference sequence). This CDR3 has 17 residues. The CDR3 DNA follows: TGTGCCTGGAGCCCCTCGCGGGCTAGCGGGAGGGTAGATACGCAGTATTTT. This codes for CAWSPSRASGRVDTQYF.

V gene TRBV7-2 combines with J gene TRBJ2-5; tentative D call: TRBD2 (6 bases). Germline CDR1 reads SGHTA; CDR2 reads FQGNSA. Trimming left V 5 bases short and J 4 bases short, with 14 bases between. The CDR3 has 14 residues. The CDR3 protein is CASSPLGGSETQYF. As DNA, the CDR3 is TGTGCCAGCAGCCCTCTGGGGGGATCAGAGACCCAGTACTTC.

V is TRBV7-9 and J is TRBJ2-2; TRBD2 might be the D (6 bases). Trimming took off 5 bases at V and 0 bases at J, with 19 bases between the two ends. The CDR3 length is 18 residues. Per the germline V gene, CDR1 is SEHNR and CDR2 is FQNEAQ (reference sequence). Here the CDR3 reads CASSPLGGPSANTGELFF. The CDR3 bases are TGTGCCAGCAGCCCGCTGGGAGGTCCCTCCGCGAACACCGGGGAGCTGTTTTTT.

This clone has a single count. In nucleotides, the CDR3 is TGTGCCAGTAGTACCAGCGGGGTAGAGACCCAGTACTTC. This translates into CASSTSGVETQYF. This chain uses TRBV19 with TRBJ2-5; 7 bases align to TRBD2. V was pared by 4 bases and J by 4 bases, with 3 bases of the junction left unmatched. The CDR3 has 13 amino acids. The germline V gene encodes CDR1 LNHDA and CDR2 SQIVND (reference sequence).